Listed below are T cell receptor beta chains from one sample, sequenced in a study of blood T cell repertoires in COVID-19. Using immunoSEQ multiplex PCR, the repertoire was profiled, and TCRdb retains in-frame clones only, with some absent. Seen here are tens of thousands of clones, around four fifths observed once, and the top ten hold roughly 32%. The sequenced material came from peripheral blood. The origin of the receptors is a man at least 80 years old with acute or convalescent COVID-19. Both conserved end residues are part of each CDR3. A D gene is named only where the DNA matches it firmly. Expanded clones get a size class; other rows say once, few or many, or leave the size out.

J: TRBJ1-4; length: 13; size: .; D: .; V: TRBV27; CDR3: CASTSAGNEKLFF; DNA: TGTGCCAGCACGTCCGCAGGAAATGAAAAACTGTTTTTT
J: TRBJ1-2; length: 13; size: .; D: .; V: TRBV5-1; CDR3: CASSLPGGGGYTF; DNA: TGCGCCAGCAGCTTACCAGGTGGAGGCGGCTACACCTTC
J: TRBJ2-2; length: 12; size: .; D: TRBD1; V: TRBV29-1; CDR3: CSVLRGTGELFF; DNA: TGCAGCGTTCTCAGGGGGACCGGGGAGCTGTTTTTT
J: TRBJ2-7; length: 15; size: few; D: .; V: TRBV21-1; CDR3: CASSSPSRHGEEQYF; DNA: TGTGCCAGCAGCTCCCCGTCAAGACACGGGGAGGAGCAGTACTTC
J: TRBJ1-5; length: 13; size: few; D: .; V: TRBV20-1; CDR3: CSASISSNQPQHF; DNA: TGCAGTGCTAGTATTAGCAGCAATCAGCCCCAGCATTTT
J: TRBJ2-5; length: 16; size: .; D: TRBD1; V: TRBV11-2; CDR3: CASSPRLGQGIETQYF; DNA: TGTGCCAGCAGCCCTCGGTTGGGACAGGGGATAGAGACCCAGTACTTC
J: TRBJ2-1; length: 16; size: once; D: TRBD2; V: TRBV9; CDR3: CASSGTSGRTYNEQFF; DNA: TGTGCCAGCAGCGGGACTAGCGGGAGAACCTACAATGAGCAGTTCTTC
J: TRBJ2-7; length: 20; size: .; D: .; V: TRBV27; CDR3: CASSSPFKWSRIGQTYEQYF; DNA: TGTGCCAGCAGTTCACCCTTCAAATGGTCTCGAATCGGACAGACCTACGAGCAGTACTTC
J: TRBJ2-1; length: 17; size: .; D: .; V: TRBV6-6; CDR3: CASSPRPRRFSGNEQFF; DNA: TGTGCCAGCAGTCCCCGCCCCCGGCGGTTCAGCGGCAATGAGCAGTTCTTC
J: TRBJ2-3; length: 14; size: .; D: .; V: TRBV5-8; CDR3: CASSFRGPPDTQYF; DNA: TGTGCCAGCAGCTTTAGGGGCCCCCCAGATACGCAGTATTTT
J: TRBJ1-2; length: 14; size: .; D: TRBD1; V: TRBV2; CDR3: CASSEGTGNYGYTF; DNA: TGTGCCAGCAGTGAAGGGACAGGAAACTATGGCTACACCTTC
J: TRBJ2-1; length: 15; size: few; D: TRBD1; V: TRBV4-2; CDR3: CASSPGQGRDNEQFF; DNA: TGTGCCAGCAGCCCCGGACAGGGTAGAGACAATGAGCAGTTCTTC
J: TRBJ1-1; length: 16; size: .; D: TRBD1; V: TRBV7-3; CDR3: CASSLTRQGANTEAFF; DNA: TGTGCCAGCAGCTTAACGAGGCAGGGGGCGAATACTGAAGCTTTCTTT
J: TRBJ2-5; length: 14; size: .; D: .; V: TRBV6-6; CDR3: CASSYSHTQETQYF; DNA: TGTGCCAGCAGTTACTCCCACACCCAAGAGACCCAGTACTTC
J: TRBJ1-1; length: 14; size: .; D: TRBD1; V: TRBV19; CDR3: CASSQQDRDTEAFF; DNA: TGTGCCAGTAGCCAACAGGACAGGGACACTGAAGCTTTCTTT
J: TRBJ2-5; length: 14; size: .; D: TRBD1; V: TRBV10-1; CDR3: CASSDIDRGSTQYF; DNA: TGCGCCAGCAGTGATATCGACAGGGGGTCGACCCAGTACTTC
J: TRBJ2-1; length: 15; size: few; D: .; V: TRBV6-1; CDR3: CASSDSPGSYNEQFF; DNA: TGTGCCAGCAGTGACAGTCCGGGCTCCTACAATGAGCAGTTCTTC
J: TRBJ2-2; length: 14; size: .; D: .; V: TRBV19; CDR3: CASSPTANTGELFF; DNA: TGTGCCAGTAGCCCGACAGCGAACACCGGGGAGCTGTTTTTT
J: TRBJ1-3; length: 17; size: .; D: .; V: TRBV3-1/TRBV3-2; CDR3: CASSPDRTVRGGNTIYF; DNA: TGTGCCAGCAGCCCCGACAGGACCGTTCGGGGAGGAAACACCATATATTTT
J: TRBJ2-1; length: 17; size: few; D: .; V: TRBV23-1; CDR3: CASSPPRGPGIYNEQFF; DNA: TGCGCCAGCAGTCCCCCTCGCGGGCCAGGAATATACAATGAGCAGTTCTTC
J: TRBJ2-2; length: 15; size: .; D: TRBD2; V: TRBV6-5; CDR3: CASQERGSPGGELFF; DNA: TGTGCCAGTCAGGAGCGGGGGTCACCGGGCGGGGAGCTGTTTTTT
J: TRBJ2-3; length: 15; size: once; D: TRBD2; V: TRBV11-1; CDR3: CASSKAGGPTDTQYF; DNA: TGTGCCAGCAGTAAAGCGGGGGGACCCACAGATACGCAGTATTTT
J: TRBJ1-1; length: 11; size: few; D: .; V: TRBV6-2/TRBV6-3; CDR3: CASSHGTEAFF; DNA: TGTGCCAGCAGTCACGGCACTGAAGCTTTCTTT
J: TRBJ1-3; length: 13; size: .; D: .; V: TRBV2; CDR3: CASLSGTGNTIYF; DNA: TGTGCCAGCCTCTCAGGGACTGGAAACACCATATATTTT
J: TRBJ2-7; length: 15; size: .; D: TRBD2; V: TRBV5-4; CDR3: CASSSGLAGTYEQYF; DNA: TGTGCCAGCAGCTCGGGACTAGCGGGAACCTACGAGCAGTACTTC
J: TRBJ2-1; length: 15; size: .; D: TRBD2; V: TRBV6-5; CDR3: CASSSYSGGPSEQFF; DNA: TGTGCCAGCAGTTCCTATAGCGGGGGGCCGAGTGAGCAGTTCTTC
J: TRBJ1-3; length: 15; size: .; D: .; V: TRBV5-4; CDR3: CASSSSGRARNTIYF; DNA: TGTGCCAGCAGCTCATCGGGCAGGGCTAGAAACACCATATATTTT
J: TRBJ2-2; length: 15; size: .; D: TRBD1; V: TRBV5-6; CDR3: CASSFRDRGLKELFF; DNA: TGTGCCAGCAGCTTCCGGGACAGGGGGCTTAAGGAGCTGTTTTTT